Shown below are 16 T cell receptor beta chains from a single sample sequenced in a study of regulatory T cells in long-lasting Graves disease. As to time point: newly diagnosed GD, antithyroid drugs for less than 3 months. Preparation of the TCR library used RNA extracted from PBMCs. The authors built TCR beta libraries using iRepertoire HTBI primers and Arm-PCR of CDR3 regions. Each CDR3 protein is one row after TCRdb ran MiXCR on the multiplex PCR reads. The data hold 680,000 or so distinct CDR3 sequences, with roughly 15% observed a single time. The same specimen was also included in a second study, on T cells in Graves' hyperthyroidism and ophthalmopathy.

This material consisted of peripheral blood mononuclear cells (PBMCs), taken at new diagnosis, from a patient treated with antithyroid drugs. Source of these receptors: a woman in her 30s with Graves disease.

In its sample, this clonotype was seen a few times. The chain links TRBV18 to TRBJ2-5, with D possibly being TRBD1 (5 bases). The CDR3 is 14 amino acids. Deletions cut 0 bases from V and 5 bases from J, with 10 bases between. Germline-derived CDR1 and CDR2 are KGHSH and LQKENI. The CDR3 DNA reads TGTGCCAGCTCACCACCCCAGGGTCGCGAGACCCAGTACTTC. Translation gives CASSPPQGRETQYF.

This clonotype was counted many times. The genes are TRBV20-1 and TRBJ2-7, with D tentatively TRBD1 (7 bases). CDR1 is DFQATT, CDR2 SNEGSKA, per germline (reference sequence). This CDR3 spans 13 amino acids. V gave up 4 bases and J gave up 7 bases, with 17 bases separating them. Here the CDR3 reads CSAIQFRGTEQYF. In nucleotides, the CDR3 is TGCAGTGCTATACAGTTCAGGGGGACTGAGCAGTACTTC.

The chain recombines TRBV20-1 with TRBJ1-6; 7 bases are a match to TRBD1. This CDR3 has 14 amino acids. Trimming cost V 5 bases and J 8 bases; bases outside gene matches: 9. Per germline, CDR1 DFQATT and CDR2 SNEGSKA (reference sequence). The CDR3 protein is CSAPGQALYSPLHF. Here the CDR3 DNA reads TGCAGTGCTCCAGGACAGGCTCTGTATTCACCCCTCCACTTT.

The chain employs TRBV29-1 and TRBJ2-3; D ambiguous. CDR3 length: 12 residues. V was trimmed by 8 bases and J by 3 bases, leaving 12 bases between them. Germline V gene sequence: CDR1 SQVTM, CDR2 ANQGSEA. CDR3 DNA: TGCAGCACTCCAGCCGAAACAGATACGCAGTATTTT. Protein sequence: CSTPAETDTQYF.

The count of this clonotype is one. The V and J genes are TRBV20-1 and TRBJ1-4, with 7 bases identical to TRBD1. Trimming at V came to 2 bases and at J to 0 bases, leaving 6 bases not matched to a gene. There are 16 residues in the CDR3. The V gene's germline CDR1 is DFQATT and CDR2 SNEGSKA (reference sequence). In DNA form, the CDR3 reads TGCAGTGCTAGACGACAGGGATGGGCAACTAATGAAAAACTGTTTTTT. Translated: CSARRQGWATNEKLFF.

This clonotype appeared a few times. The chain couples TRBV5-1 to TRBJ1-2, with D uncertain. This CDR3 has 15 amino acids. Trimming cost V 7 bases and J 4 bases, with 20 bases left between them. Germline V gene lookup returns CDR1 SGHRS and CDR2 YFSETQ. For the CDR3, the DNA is TGCGCCAGCGGCCAACGGGTGGAAGACTTCTATGGCTACACCTTC. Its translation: CASGQRVEDFYGYTF.

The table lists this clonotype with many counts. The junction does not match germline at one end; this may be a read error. As DNA, the CDR3 is TGCGCCAGCGGCTTTAGGACAGGCACTGAAGCTTTCTTT. The encoded protein is CASGFRTGTEAFF. J is TRBJ1-1 and V is TRBV5-1; 7 nucleotides match TRBD1. The CDR3 runs to 13 residues. Germline V gene sequence: CDR1 SGHRS, CDR2 YFSETQ.

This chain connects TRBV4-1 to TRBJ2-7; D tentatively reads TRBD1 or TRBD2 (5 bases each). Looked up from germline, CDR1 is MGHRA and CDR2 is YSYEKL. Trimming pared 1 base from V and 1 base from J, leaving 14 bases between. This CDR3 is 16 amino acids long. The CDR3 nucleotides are TGCGCCAGCAGCCAAGGCACGGGGACGCTATCCTACGAGCAGTACTTC. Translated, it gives CASSQGTGTLSYEQYF.

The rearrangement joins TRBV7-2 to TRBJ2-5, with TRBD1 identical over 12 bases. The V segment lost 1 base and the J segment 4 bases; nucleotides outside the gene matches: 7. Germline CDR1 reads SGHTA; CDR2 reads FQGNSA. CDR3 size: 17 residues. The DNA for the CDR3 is TGTGCCAGCAGCTTAGGTGGGACAGGGGGCGCCTCAGAGACCCAGTACTTC. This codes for CASSLGGTGGASETQYF.

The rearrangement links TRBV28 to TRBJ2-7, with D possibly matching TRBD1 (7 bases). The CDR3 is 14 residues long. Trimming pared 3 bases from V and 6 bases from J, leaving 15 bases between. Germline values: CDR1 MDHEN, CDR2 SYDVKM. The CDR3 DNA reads TGTGCCAGCAGTTTCGGCAGGGGGGTTCGCGAGCAGTACTTC. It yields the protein CASSFGRGVREQYF. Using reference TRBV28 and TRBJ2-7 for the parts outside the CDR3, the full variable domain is DVKVTQSSRYLVKRTGEKVFLECVQDMDHENMFWYRQDPGLGLRLIYFSYDVKMKEKGDIPEGYSVSREKKERFSLILESASTNQTSMYLCASSFGRGVREQYFGPGTRLTVT.

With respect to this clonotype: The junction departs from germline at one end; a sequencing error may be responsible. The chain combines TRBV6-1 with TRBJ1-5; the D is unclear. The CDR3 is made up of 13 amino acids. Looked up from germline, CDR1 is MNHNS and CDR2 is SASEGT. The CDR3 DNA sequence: TGTGCCAGTATAGACGGAAACAATCGGCCCCAGCATTTT. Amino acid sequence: CASIDGNNRPQHF.

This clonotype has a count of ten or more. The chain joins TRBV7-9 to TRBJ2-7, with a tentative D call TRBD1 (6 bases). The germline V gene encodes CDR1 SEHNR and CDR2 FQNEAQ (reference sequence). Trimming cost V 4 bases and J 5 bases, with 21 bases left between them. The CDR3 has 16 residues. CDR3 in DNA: TGTGCCAGCAGCTCCCATAGGGACACGCCTTTTAACGAGCAGTACTTC. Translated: CASSSHRDTPFNEQYF.

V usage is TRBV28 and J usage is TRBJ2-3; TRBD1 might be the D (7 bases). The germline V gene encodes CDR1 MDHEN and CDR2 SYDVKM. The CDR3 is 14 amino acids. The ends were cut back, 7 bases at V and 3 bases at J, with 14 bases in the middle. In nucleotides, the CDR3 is TGTGCCAGCACCCCAGGGGGGATTACAGATACGCAGTATTTT. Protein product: CASTPGGITDTQYF.

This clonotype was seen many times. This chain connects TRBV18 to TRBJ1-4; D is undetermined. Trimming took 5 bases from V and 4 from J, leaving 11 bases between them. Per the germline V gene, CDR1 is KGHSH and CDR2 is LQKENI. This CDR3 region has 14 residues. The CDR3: CASSKTGSNEKLFF. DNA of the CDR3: TGTGCCAGCTCAAAGACTGGGAGTAATGAAAAACTGTTTTTT.

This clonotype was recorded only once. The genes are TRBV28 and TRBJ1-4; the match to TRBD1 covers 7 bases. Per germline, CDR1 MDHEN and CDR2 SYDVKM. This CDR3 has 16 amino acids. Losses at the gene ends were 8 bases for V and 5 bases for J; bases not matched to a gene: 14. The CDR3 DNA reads TGTGCCAGCTCACCGATAGCCGGGACAGAAAATGAAAAACTGTTTTTT. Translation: CASSPIAGTENEKLFF.

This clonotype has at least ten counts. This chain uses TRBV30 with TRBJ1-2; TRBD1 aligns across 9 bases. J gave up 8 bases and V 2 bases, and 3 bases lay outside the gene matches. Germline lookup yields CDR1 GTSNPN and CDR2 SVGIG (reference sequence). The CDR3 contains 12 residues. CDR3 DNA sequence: TGTGCCTGGAGTTGGACAGGGGAGGGCTACACCTTC. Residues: CAWSWTGEGYTF.